A selection of T cell receptor beta chains follows, all from one sample in a study of T cell changes during pregnancy in multiple sclerosis. Generated by immunoSEQ multiplex PCR, the TCRdb table keeps only in-frame clones and is missing some. The sample contains around 69,000 clones, more than 90% of which appear only once. The specimen comprised peripheral blood, sampled in the third trimester of pregnancy. Receptor source: a female donor with multiple sclerosis, enrolled in a pregnancy study. CDR3s leave out the opening cysteine and the closing phenylalanine or tryptophan. For some rows the clone size is stated as once, few or many, or as a class when expanded; others skip it.

CDR3 length | clone size | V gene | CDR3 protein
14 | - | TRBV21-1 | ASSTRQGKGPYEQY
10 | - | TRBV10-3 | AASGSQETQY
16 | - | TRBV9 | ASGILGSGSANTGELF
16 | - | TRBV4-2 | ASSRQTLAGGPGEELF
15 | - | TRBV27 | ATRPSSGTIYSYEQY
11 | - | TRBV6-4 | ASSDGQNYGAF
10 | - | TRBV2 | ASSVSGTAAF
12 | - | TRBV6-5 | ASSISAITDTQY
15 | many | TRBV13 | ASSLGGRAPHTDTQY
12 | - | TRBV19 | ASSIAGVGDTQY
11 | - | TRBV7-9 | ALNIGTGYEQY
13 | - | TRBV2 | ASSETQGTGDGYT
14 | - | TRBV4-2 | ASSQITGTSVETQY
13 | - | TRBV7-9 | ASSPRGGHSYEQY
13 | - | TRBV2 | ASKALSVMNTEAF
11 | - | TRBV28 | ASSPRGTGELF
11 | - | TRBV11-2 | ASSLDDSSMRF
13 | - | TRBV7-7 | ASSSGQGAGETQY
14 | - | TRBV4-1 | ASSRVAGVGGETQY
14 | - | TRBV18 | ASSPPSGRATDTQY
13 | - | TRBV6-6 | ASSYSAQGKNIQY
10 | - | TRBV2 | ATDGDYNEQF
10 | - | TRBV27 | ASSNKPGELF
11 | - | TRBV6-1 | ASSEGAAGTQY
12 | - | TRBV6-5 | ASSRLAGNYEQY
13 | - | TRBV7-3 | ASSGKGGRLNTQY
12 | - | TRBV29-1 | SVNEQGGTGELF
12 | - | TRBV7-2 | ASSPPGGLDEQF
11 | - | TRBV19 | ASSIGAREPQH
13 | - | TRBV7-9 | ASSLDREINQPQH
12 | once | TRBV11-3 | ASSSTRDQETQY
13 | - | TRBV28 | ASSPLSGIYNEQF
11 | - | TRBV2 | ASSDWAADEQY
14 | - | TRBV19 | ASSTRDASSGNTIY
13 | - | TRBV28 | ASSLRLAGGSEQY
12 | once | TRBV7-6 | ASRLSPSSDEQF
12 | once | TRBV6-5 | ASNQPGGTGELF
13 | - | TRBV5-1 | ASSLITAGRYEQY
11 | - | TRBV19 | ASREQGNTEAF
15 | - | TRBV21-1 | ASSKRPSGRDTDTQY